These T cell receptor beta chains were read from a single sample in a study of CD8 T cells in Susac syndrome. TCRdb used MiXCR to reprocess the immunoSEQ multiplex PCR reads, holding one entry per CDR3 protein. The data hold hundreds of thousands of distinct CDR3 sequences, with 80% to 95% observed a single time. What was sequenced was CD8+ T cells from PBMCs. The source of these receptors is a human donor with multiple sclerosis. Both conserved end residues are part of each CDR3. Each record gives: D gene, clone size, J gene, V gene, CDR3 length, CDR3 DNA, CDR3 protein. D genes are given only for firm matches. Clone size is given for some rows only: seen once, a few or many times, or a class if the clone is expanded.

d_gene: .
abundance: .
j_gene: TRBJ1-1
v_gene: TRBV12-3/TRBV12-4
len: 14
CDR3nt: TGTGCCAGCAGTTCCTCGGAGATCCGGGCTGAAGCTTTCTTT
CDR3aa: CASSSSEIRAEAFF

d_gene: .
abundance: .
j_gene: TRBJ2-7
v_gene: TRBV24-1
len: 17
CDR3nt: TGTGCCACCAGTGGCCTAAGTCCCGACAGCAACTCCTACGAGCAGTACTTC
CDR3aa: CATSGLSPDSNSYEQYF

d_gene: TRBD2
abundance: .
j_gene: TRBJ2-1
v_gene: TRBV13
len: 16
CDR3nt: TGTGCCAGCAGCTCCGGACTAGCAGCCCAATACAATGAGCAGTTCTTC
CDR3aa: CASSSGLAAQYNEQFF

d_gene: .
abundance: .
j_gene: TRBJ2-1
v_gene: TRBV15
len: 14
CDR3nt: TGTGCCACCAGCAGCCGGCTCTATCTCAATGAGCAGTTCTTC
CDR3aa: CATSSRLYLNEQFF

d_gene: TRBD2
abundance: .
j_gene: TRBJ2-1
v_gene: TRBV7-3
len: 17
CDR3nt: TGTGCCAGCAGCCTTGAAGGAGCGGGAAGGTCCTACAATGAGCAGTTCTTC
CDR3aa: CASSLEGAGRSYNEQFF

d_gene: .
abundance: .
j_gene: TRBJ2-1
v_gene: TRBV6-2/TRBV6-3
len: 16
CDR3nt: TGTGCCAGCAGTTACTCGAGATCTAGTCGCTACAATGAGCAGTTCTTC
CDR3aa: CASSYSRSSRYNEQFF

d_gene: .
abundance: .
j_gene: TRBJ2-7
v_gene: TRBV27
len: 14
CDR3nt: TGTGCCAGCAGTTTGGCAGGGGATACCTACGAGCAGTACTTC
CDR3aa: CASSLAGDTYEQYF

d_gene: .
abundance: .
j_gene: TRBJ1-5
v_gene: TRBV4-3
len: 13
CDR3nt: TGCGCCAGCAGCCAAGCAATAGATCGACCCCAGCATTTT
CDR3aa: CASSQAIDRPQHF

d_gene: .
abundance: .
j_gene: TRBJ2-3
v_gene: TRBV4-1
len: 18
CDR3nt: TGCGCCAGCAGCCAAGAAGGGACGGGACTTGGGGCCGTGGATACGCAGTATTTT
CDR3aa: CASSQEGTGLGAVDTQYF

d_gene: .
abundance: .
j_gene: TRBJ1-3
v_gene: TRBV7-9
len: 12
CDR3nt: TGTGCCAGCTGGGGGTACGGAAACACCATATATTTT
CDR3aa: CASWGYGNTIYF

d_gene: .
abundance: .
j_gene: TRBJ2-3
v_gene: TRBV12-3/TRBV12-4
len: 14
CDR3nt: TGTGCCAGCATCCCGGAGGGTCGCACAGATACGCAGTATTTT
CDR3aa: CASIPEGRTDTQYF

d_gene: .
abundance: once
j_gene: TRBJ2-1
v_gene: TRBV7-8
len: 13
CDR3nt: TGTGCCGGCAGCTCCGGGACCTCCAATGAGCAGTTCTTC
CDR3aa: CAGSSGTSNEQFF

d_gene: TRBD1
abundance: .
j_gene: TRBJ2-7
v_gene: TRBV2
len: 14
CDR3nt: TGTGCCAGCAGTGGGGACAGCCTCTCCTACGAGCAGTACTTC
CDR3aa: CASSGDSLSYEQYF

d_gene: .
abundance: .
j_gene: TRBJ2-1
v_gene: TRBV29-1
len: 11
CDR3nt: TGCAGCGTTGAGATCGGGTTGGGGCAGTTCTTC
CDR3aa: CSVEIGLGQFF

d_gene: .
abundance: .
j_gene: TRBJ2-5
v_gene: TRBV30
len: 16
CDR3nt: TGTGCCTGGAGTGTACAGGCCCACCAAACCCAAGAGACCCAGTACTTC
CDR3aa: CAWSVQAHQTQETQYF

d_gene: TRBD2
abundance: .
j_gene: TRBJ2-5
v_gene: TRBV12-3/TRBV12-4
len: 12
CDR3nt: TGTGCCAGCAATTCGGGGGGAGAGACCCAGTACTTC
CDR3aa: CASNSGGETQYF

d_gene: .
abundance: once
j_gene: TRBJ1-5
v_gene: TRBV19
len: 12
CDR3nt: TGTGCCACGTCCTTTGGGAATCAGCCCCAGCATTTT
CDR3aa: CATSFGNQPQHF

d_gene: TRBD1
abundance: .
j_gene: TRBJ1-6
v_gene: TRBV19
len: 14
CDR3nt: TGTGCCAGTAGTCCTGCAGGGGGGTTCTCACCCCTCCACTTT
CDR3aa: CASSPAGGFSPLHF